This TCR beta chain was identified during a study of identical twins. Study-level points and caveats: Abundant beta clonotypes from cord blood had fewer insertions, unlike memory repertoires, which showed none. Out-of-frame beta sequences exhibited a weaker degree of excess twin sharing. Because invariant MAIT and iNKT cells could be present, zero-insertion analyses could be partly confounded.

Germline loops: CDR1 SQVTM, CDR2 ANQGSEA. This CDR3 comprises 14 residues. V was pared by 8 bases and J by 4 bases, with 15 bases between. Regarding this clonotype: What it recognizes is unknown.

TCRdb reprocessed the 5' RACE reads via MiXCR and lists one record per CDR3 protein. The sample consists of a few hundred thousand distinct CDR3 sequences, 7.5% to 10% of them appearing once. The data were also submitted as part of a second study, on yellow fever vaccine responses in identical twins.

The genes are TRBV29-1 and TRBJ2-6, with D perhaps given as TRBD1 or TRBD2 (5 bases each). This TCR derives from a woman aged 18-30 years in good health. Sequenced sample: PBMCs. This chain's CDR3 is CSLLWGSGANVLTF. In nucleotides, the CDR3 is TGCAGCCTGTTGTGGGGGAGCGGGGCCAACGTCCTGACTTTC.